This TCR beta chain was captured by sequencing in a study of blood T cell repertoires in COVID-19. Study context: The study drew acute and convalescent COVID-19 samples from the United States, Italy and Spain.

The table lists this clone with a few counts. Sequencing was performed with immunoSEQ multiplex PCR; in TCRdb, only in-frame clones are kept and a portion is missing. Altogether a few hundred thousand clones are present, roughly 86% being singletons, with the ten largest covering around 8%. The germline V gene has CDR1 SGHTA and CDR2 FQGNSA. The CDR3 consists of 15 residues. V lost 6 bases and J lost 0, with 12 bases in between. What was sequenced was peripheral blood. This chain connects TRBV7-2 to TRBJ2-1, with D maybe TRBD2 (6 bases). The receptor was derived from a woman aged 50 to 60 who had recovered from COVID-19. The CDR3 reads CASRRSGPSYNEQFF. Written as DNA, the CDR3 is TGTGCCAGCAGGCGTAGCGGCCCCTCCTACAATGAGCAGTTCTTC. The entire variable domain, with the rest obtained from reference TRBV7-2 and TRBJ2-1, is as follows: GAGVSQSPSNKVTEKGKDVELRCDPISGHTALYWYRQSLGQGLEFLIYFQGNSAPDKSGLPSDRFSAERTGGSVSTLTIQRTQQEDSAVYLCASRRSGPSYNEQFFGPGTRLTVL.